One sample yielded the 30 T cell receptor beta chains listed below, sequenced in a study of tumor and adjacent non-tumor tissue in lung cancer. No cell sorting was done before RNA was extracted from the tissue. TCRbeta libraries were built with three rounds of nested PCR, modified from ARM-PCR. Using its own MiXCR run on the multiplex PCR reads, TCRdb lists one record per CDR3 protein. Among 81,000 or so distinct CDR3 sequences, 65% to 90% were seen once, and the ten largest hold 10% to 15%. The specimen sequenced was lung tumor tissue. The origin of the receptors is a woman in her fifties or sixties with non-small cell lung cancer.

With respect to this clonotype: A much larger clone lies one base from this, so it may be a read error. This chain joins TRBV20-1 and TRBJ2-1; either TRBD1 or TRBD2 may supply D (5 bases each). There are 12 residues in the CDR3. Germline CDR1 and CDR2: DFQATT and SNEGSKA (reference sequence). CDR3 nucleotide sequence: TGCAGTGTTAGAGGGGTCGTCGATGAGCATTTCTTC. Its protein is CSVRGVVDEHFF.

Only a few counts were recorded for this clonotype. Relative to the germline gene, one junction end is altered; a read error may explain this. This rearrangement joins TRBV4-1 to TRBJ1-6; D ambiguous. The CDR3 has 17 residues. The germline gives CDR1 MGHRA, CDR2 YSYEKL. The CDR3 sequence is CTSSQDEYRGIASPLHF. The CDR3 region has the DNA TGCACCAGCAGCCAAGATGAATACAGAGGAATTGCTTCACCCCTCCACTTT.

About this clonotype: The germline gene is not matched at one end of the junction; a read error may be the cause. J is TRBJ2-7 and V is TRBV11-2; D is possibly TRBD2 (6 bases). This CDR3 region has 15 residues. The germline V gene encodes CDR1 SGHAT and CDR2 FQNNGV. CDR3 sequence: CASSPWASVSYEEYF. CDR3 coding DNA: TGTGCCAGCAGCCCTTGGGCTAGCGTATCCTACGAGGAGTACTTC.

The chain has TRBV5-4 and TRBJ2-3; TRBD2 aligns across 11 bases. The CDR3 covers 15 residues. The germline V gene encodes CDR1 SGHNT and CDR2 YYREEE (reference sequence). The junction had 10 bases not matched to a gene; V was cut back by 8 bases and J by 5 bases. The CDR3 DNA is TGTGCCAGTAGCCGAACTAGCGGGAGTATAGATACGCAGTATTTT. Its translation: CASSRTSGSIDTQYF.

A word on this clonotype: A read error may produce the germline difference seen at one junction end. The chain employs TRBV11-1 and TRBJ2-1, with 9 bases fitting TRBD1. Germline CDR1 reads SGHAT; CDR2 reads FQDESV (reference sequence). The CDR3 contains 13 residues. CDR3: CTSRGTGMDKQFF. CDR3 coding DNA: TGTACCAGCAGAGGGACAGGGATGGATAAGCAGTTCTTC.

The rearrangement joins TRBV20-1 to TRBJ1-1; D perhaps matches TRBD1 (6 bases). Trimming took 5 bases from V and 11 from J, leaving 21 bases between them. The CDR3 loop spans 13 amino acids. CDR1 is DFQATT, CDR2 SNEGSKA, per germline (reference sequence). Here the CDR3 DNA reads TGCAGTGCTTACAGGGATACGAACATTGATGCTTTCTTT. This translates into CSAYRDTNIDAFF.

This clonotype was recorded many times. V and J are TRBV20-1 and TRBJ2-1; TRBD2 agrees at 10 bases. Unmatched junction bases numbered 13, after V lost 6 bases and J lost 8 bases. This CDR3 is built from 15 residues. CDR1 and CDR2 from the germline V gene are DFQATT and SNEGSKA (reference sequence). The CDR3 is CSALTGTSVLHEQFF. The CDR3 DNA reads TGCAGTGCCCTGACCGGGACTAGCGTTCTCCATGAGCAGTTCTTC.

As regards this clonotype: At one end the junction does not follow the germline gene, possibly because of a read error. The chain combines TRBV7-2 with TRBJ2-5; TRBD1 is a possible D gene (6 bases). CDR1 is SGHTA, CDR2 FQGNSA, per germline. This CDR3 has 15 amino acids. The CDR3 DNA is TGTGCCAGCAGCAAAGAGGACAGAGCATGGGAGACCCAATACTTC. Translated: CASSKEDRAWETQYF.

The chain carries TRBV29-1 and TRBJ1-2; unclear D gene. Germline CDR1 is SQVTM and CDR2 is ANQGSEA. V was cut by 4 bases and J by 5 bases, with 8 bases left in between. This CDR3 contains 11 residues. CDR3 region: CSVGFNYGYTF. The CDR3 nucleotides read TGCAGCGTTGGATTTAATTATGGCTACACCTTC.

This clonotype was picked up one time. At one boundary the junction diverges from the germline segment, which might be a read error. V usage is TRBV20-1 and J usage is TRBJ2-5; D unresolved. The CDR3 covers 15 residues. Germline CDR1 reads DFQATT; CDR2 reads SNEGSKA (reference sequence). This chain's CDR3 is CGARDSARGLETQYF. In DNA, the CDR3 is TGCGGTGCTAGAGATAGTGCGAGAGGCTTGGAGACCCAGTACTTC.

V gene TRBV12-3 or TRBV12-4 combines with J gene TRBJ2-5; possible D gene TRBD1, 5 bases. The CDR3 spans 16 residues. V lost 2 bases and J lost 2, with 15 bases in between. The CDR3 DNA sequence: TGTGCCAGCAGTTTAATGTTAGGGGCCGTGCAAGAGACCCAGTACTTC. Protein: CASSLMLGAVQETQYF.

In the case of this clonotype: Compared with germline, one end of the junction differs, possibly owing to a read error. V is TRBV6-2 or TRBV6-3 and J is TRBJ2-7, with TRBD2 identical over 10 bases. From germline, CDR1 is MNHEY and CDR2 SVGEGT. This CDR3 is built from 17 residues. CDR3 nucleotides: TGTGCCAACAGTTATCCCCCCCCGCTAGCGGGAGAAGAAGAGCAATACTTC. Translated, it gives CANSYPPPLAGEEEQYF.

CDR3 sequence (DNA): TGTGCCAGCAGTCGAGCGGGCTCCTACTGGCAGTACTTC. This translates into CASSRAGSYWQYF. The genes are TRBV6-1 and TRBJ2-7, with D perhaps matching TRBD2 (6 bases). In germline, CDR1 is MNHNS, CDR2 SASEGT. This CDR3 is built from 13 residues. Trimming took off 5 bases at V and 9 bases at J, with 17 bases between the two ends.

Comments on this clonotype: This CDR3 fails to terminate in the conserved phenylalanine or tryptophan, so it likely reflects a read error. This rearrangement joins TRBV11-2 to TRBJ1-5; D not certain. CDR3 length: 13 residues. Looked up from germline, CDR1 is SGHAT and CDR2 is FQNNGV. CDR3: CTSSLDTYQPQHS. CDR3 nucleotide sequence: TGTACCAGCAGCTTGGATACTTATCAGCCCCAGCATTCT.

Concerning this clonotype: Lacking the conserved final phenylalanine or tryptophan, this CDR3 likely reflects a read error. The rearrangement joins TRBV6-1 to TRBJ1-4; D is unclear. This CDR3 is built from 11 residues. The germline gives CDR1 MNHNS, CDR2 SASEGT. CDR3 DNA sequence: TGTGCCAGTAGTGAAGTAGAAAAACTGTTTTTA. It codes for CASSEVEKLFL.

Details on this clonotype: An end of the junction differs from the germline gene, which may be a read error. The chain combines TRBV12-3 or TRBV12-4 with TRBJ2-2; D might be TRBD1 or TRBD2, each matching 5 bases. The CDR3 consists of 13 residues. CDR3 in amino acids: CASARANIGELFF. The CDR3 DNA sequence: TGTGCCAGCGCCAGGGCGAACATCGGGGAGCTGTTCTTT.

About this clonotype itself: One junction end does not reproduce the germline sequence, and a read error may be involved. The rearrangement joins TRBV29-1 to TRBJ2-3, with D perhaps matching TRBD1 or TRBD2 (5 bases each). Per the germline V gene, CDR1 is SQVTM and CDR2 is ANQGSEA. The CDR3 has 15 residues. The CDR3 coding sequence is TGCAGCGTCTTCCTATCTCTCGGACCTGTGGGGACGCAGTGTTTT. This translates into CSVFLSLGPVGTQCF.

This chain links TRBV5-6 with TRBJ1-1; the D gene is possibly TRBD1 (5 bases). The CDR3 covers 12 residues. V lost 4 bases and J lost 13, with 17 bases in between. Per the germline V gene, CDR1 is SGHDT and CDR2 is YYEEEE. CDR3: CASSLDSANVFF. The CDR3 region has the DNA TGTGCCAGCAGCCTCGACAGCGCCAATGTTTTCTTT.

A word on this clonotype: The junction and the germline gene differ at one end; a read error may be behind it. The chain combines TRBV4-2 with TRBJ2-7, with 9 positions matching TRBD1. In germline, CDR1 is LGHNA, CDR2 YNFKEQ. The CDR3 runs to 15 residues. The CDR3 DNA follows: TGTGCCAGCAACCATGAACAGGGGGCTGGTTACGAGCGGTACTTC. Encoded protein: CASNHEQGAGYERYF.

With respect to this clonotype: A read error is likely, as this CDR3 ends without the conserved phenylalanine or tryptophan. The limits of the CDR3 on the DNA are not certain, so only TCRdb's listed CDR3 is given. The chain has TRBV14 and TRBJ2-4. Germline V CDR1 and CDR2: SGHDN, FVKESK. The CDR3 has 15 amino acids, counting both end residues. The CDR3 sequence is CASSEDRLGKNIKYL.

On this clonotype: This is likely a read error, given that the CDR3 carries no conserved phenylalanine or tryptophan at its end. The chain is built from TRBV29-1 and TRBJ2-7; D assignment may be TRBD1 or TRBD2 (6 bases each). The CDR3 length is 12 residues. CDR1 and CDR2 from the germline V gene are SQVTM and ANQGSEA. V was clipped by 7 bases and J by 3 bases, with 13 bases between them. Written as DNA, the CDR3 is TGCAGCGGGGGGGACATTTACTACGAGCAGTACTTA. It yields the protein CSGGDIYYEQYL.

A single count supports this clonotype. One junction end disagrees with the germline gene, perhaps due to a read error. The chain carries TRBV20-1 and TRBJ2-7; tentatively, D is TRBD1 (6 bases). The germline gives CDR1 DFQATT, CDR2 SNEGSKA (reference sequence). The CDR3 sequence is 14 residues long. The CDR3: CSARASGQPYDQYF. DNA for the CDR3: TGCAGTGCTAGAGCGTCAGGACAGCCCTACGATCAGTACTTC.

This clonotype was detected once. Its ends do not fully match the called genes, so a read error is possible. The genes are TRBV20-1 and TRBJ1-2; D remains ambiguous. The CDR3 runs 14 residues. The germline V gene has CDR1 DFQATT and CDR2 SNEGSKA (reference sequence). CDR3 amino acids: CSTGDIAANYGYTF. The CDR3 DNA follows: TGCAGTACTGGAGACATAGCAGCTAACTATGGCTATACCTTC.

J is TRBJ2-6 and V is TRBV6-6; unclear D gene. Germline-derived CDR1 and CDR2 are MNHNY and SVGAGI (reference sequence). The CDR3 covers 16 residues. Trimming left V 2 bases short and J 2 bases short, with 10 bases between. For the CDR3, the DNA is TGTGCCAGCAGTTACCAGGCGGACCCTGGGGCCAACGTCCTGACTTTC. Its protein product is CASSYQADPGANVLTF.

V usage is TRBV20-1 and J usage is TRBJ2-1; 8 nucleotides align to TRBD2. With V trimmed by 5 bases and J by 6 bases, 12 bases remained unmatched. The CDR3 has 15 residues. The germline V gene has CDR1 DFQATT and CDR2 SNEGSKA (reference sequence). In DNA, the CDR3 is TGCAGTGCTGGAGGTTTCCGGGAGGGTGCCAATGAGCAGTTCTTC. Protein product: CSAGGFREGANEQFF.

On this clonotype itself: One junction end disagrees with the germline gene, perhaps due to a read error. The genes are TRBV29-1 and TRBJ2-1; possible D gene TRBD1, 5 bases. This CDR3 comprises 13 residues. Germline-derived CDR1 and CDR2 are SQVTM and ANQGSEA. The CDR3 sequence: CSVDRKDNSEEFF. The DNA of the CDR3 is TGCAGCGTTGATAGGAAGGACAACAGTGAGGAGTTCTTC.

On this clonotype: One junction end does not reproduce the germline sequence, and a read error may be involved. The gene calls are TRBV29-1 and TRBJ2-5; a possible D gene is TRBD2 (5 bases). The CDR3 sequence is 13 residues long. The germline V gene encodes CDR1 SQVTM and CDR2 ANQGSEA. The CDR3 here is CNVAGAGLETQYF. The CDR3 DNA sequence: TGCAACGTTGCGGGCGCCGGTCTGGAGACCCAGTACTTC.

For this clonotype: The conserved phenylalanine or tryptophan is not found at the CDR3 terminus, so this likely reflects a read error. The chain links TRBV5-5 to TRBJ2-1; 9 bases align to TRBD2. The V and J ends lost 3 bases and 9 bases, in that order; junction bases with no gene match: 13. CDR3 length: 16 amino acids. The germline V gene encodes CDR1 SGHKS and CDR2 YYEKEE (reference sequence). Written as DNA, the CDR3 is TGTGCCAGCAGCTCGCCCCGGATAGCGGGAGATAGTGAGCAGTTCTAC. Encoded protein: CASSSPRIAGDSEQFY.

This clonotype was detected ten times or more. This chain links TRBV6-6 with TRBJ2-1; D is possibly TRBD2 (5 bases). The V gene lost 3 bases and the J gene lost 2 bases, with 14 bases spanning the gap. The CDR3 is 16 amino acids. From germline, CDR1 is MNHNY and CDR2 SVGAGI (reference sequence). CDR3 sequence (DNA): TGTGCCAGCAGTTATCCTCGGGGAGATGCCTACAATGAGCAGTTCTTC. Its protein is CASSYPRGDAYNEQFF.

As concerns this clonotype: The germline gene is not matched at one end of the junction; a read error may be the cause. This chain connects TRBV6-2 or TRBV6-3 to TRBJ1-5, with D unresolved. This CDR3 is built from 15 residues. Germline V lookup: CDR1 MNHEY, CDR2 SVGEGT. The CDR3 nucleotides read TGTGGCAGCAGTTCAGGACCTCAACTCCTTCAGCGCCAGCATTTT. Amino acids: CGSSSGPQLLQRQHF.